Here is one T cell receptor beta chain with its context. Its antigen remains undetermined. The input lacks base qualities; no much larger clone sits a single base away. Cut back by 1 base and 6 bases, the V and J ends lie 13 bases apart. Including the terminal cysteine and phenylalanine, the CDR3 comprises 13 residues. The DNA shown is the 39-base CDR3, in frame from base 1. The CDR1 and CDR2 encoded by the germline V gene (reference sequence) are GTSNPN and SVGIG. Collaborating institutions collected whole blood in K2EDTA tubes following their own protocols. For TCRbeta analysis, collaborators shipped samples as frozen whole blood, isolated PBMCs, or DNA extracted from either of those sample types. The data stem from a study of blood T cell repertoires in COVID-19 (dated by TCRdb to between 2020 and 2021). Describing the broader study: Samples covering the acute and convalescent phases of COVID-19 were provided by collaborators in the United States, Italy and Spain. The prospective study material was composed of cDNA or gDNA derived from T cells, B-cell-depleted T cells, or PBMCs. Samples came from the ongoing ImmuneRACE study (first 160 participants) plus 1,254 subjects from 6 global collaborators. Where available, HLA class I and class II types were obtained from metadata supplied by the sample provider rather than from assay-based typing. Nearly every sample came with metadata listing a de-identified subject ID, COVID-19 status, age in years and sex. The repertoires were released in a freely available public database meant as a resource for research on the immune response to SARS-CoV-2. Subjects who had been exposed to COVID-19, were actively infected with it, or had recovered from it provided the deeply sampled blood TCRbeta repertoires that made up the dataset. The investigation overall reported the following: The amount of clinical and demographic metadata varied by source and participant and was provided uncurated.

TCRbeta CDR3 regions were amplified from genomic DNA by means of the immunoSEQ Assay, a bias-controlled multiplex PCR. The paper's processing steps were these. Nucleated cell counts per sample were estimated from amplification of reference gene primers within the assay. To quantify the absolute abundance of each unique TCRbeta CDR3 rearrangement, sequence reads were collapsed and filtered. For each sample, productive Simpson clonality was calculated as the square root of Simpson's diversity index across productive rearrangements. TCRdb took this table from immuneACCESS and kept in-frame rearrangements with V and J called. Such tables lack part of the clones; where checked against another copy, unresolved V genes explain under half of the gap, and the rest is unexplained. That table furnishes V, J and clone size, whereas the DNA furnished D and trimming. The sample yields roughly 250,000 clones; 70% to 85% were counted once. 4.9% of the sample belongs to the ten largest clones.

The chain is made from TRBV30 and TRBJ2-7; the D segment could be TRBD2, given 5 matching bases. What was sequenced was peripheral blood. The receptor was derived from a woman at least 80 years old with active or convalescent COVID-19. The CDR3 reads CAWSARGYFEQYF. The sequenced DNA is TGTGCCTGGAGTGCTCGGGGATACTTCGAGCAGTACTTC.